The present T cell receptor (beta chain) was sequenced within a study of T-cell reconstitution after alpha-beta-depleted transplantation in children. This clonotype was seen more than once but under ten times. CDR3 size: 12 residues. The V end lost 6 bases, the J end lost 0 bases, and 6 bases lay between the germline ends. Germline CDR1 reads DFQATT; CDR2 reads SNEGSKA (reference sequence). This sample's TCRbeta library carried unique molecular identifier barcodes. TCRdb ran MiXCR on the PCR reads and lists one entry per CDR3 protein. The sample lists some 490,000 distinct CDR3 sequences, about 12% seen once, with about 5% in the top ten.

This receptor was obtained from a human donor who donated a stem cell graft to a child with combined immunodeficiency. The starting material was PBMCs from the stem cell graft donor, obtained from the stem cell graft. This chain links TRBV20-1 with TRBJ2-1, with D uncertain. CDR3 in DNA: TGCAGTGCCCCCCTCTCCTACAATGAGCAGTTCTTC. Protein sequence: CSAPLSYNEQFF.